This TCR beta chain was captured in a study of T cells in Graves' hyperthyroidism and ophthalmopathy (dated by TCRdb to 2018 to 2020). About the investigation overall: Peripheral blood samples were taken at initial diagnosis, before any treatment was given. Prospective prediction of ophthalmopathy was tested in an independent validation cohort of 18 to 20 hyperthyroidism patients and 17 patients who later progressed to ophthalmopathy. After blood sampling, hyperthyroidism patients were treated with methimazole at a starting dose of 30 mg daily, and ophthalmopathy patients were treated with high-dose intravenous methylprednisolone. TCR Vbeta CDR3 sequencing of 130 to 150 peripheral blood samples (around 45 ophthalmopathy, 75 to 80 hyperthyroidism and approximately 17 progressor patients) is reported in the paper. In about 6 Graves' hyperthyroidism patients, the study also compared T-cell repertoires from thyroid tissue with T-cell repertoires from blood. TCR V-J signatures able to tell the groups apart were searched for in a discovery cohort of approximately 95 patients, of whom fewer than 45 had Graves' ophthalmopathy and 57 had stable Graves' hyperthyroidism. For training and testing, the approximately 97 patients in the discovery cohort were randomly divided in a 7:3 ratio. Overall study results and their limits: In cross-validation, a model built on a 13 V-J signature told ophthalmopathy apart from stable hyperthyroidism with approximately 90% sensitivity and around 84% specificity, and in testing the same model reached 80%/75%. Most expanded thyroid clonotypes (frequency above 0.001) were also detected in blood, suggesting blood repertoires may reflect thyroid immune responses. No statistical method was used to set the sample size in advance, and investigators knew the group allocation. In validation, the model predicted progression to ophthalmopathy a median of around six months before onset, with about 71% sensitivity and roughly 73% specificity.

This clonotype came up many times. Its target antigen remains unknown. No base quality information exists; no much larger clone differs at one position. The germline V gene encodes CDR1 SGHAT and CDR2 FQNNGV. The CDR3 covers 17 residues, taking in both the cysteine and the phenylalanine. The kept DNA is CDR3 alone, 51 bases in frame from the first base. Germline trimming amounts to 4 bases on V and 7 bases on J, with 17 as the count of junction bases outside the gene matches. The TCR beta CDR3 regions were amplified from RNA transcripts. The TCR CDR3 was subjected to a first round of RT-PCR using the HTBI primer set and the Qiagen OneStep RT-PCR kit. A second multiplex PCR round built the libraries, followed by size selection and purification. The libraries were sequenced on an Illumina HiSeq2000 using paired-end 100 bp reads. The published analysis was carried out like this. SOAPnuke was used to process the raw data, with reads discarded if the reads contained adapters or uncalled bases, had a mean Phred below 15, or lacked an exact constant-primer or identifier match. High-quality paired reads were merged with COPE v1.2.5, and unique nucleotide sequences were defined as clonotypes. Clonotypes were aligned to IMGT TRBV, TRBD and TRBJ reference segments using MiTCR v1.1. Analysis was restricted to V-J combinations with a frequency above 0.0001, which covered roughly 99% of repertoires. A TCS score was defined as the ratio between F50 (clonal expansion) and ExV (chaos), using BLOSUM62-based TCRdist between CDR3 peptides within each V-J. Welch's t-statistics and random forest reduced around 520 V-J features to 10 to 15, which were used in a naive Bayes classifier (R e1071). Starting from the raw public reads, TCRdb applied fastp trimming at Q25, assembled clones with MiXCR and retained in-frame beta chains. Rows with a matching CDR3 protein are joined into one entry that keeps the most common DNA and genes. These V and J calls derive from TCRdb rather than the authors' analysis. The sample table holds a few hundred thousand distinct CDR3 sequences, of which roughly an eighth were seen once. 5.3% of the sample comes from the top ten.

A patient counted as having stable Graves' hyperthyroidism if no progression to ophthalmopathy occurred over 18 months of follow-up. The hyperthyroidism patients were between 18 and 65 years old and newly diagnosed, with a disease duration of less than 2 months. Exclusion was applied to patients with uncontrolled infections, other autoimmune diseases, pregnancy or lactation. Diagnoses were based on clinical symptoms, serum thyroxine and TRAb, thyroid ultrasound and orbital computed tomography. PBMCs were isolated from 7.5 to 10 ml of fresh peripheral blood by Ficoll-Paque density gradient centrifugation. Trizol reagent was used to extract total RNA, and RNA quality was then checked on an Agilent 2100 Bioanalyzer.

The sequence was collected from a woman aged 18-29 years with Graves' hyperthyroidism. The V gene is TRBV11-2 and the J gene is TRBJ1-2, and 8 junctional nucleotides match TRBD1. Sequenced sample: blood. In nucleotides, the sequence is TGTGCCAGCAGCTCGCCCGGGCCCGGCAGGGGGCGCAGTGGCTACACCTTC. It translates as CASSSPGPGRGRSGYTF.